This is a list of T cell receptor beta chains from one sample in a study of OX40 agonist ivuxolimab in advanced cancers. TCRdb's table, derived via immunoSEQ multiplex PCR, lists solely in-frame clones and lacks some. This table holds roughly 120,000 clones, around 93% found once. Material: CD4+ or CD8+ T cells sorted from blood, obtained in a trial of the OX40 agonist ivuxolimab. The receptors stem from an adult with an advanced solid tumor such as melanoma, head and neck, liver or kidney cancer. The CDR3 runs from the conserved cysteine through the conserved F or W. Fields, in order: J gene, D gene, V gene, clone size, CDR3 protein, CDR3 DNA. D genes are given only for firm matches. Size is omitted from some rows. Given values are once, few, many or a class for expanded clones.

TRBJ1-1 | . | TRBV11-2 | . | CASRDWAPPNTEAFF | TGTGCCAGCAGGGACTGGGCCCCCCCGAACACTGAAGCTTTCTTT
TRBJ2-7 | . | TRBV9 | . | CASGKGSHHEQYF | TGTGCCAGCGGTAAGGGAAGCCACCACGAGCAGTACTTC
TRBJ2-3 | . | TRBV29-1 | . | CSLRRLRTDTQYF | TGCAGCCTCCGGCGGCTACGCACAGATACGCAGTATTTT
TRBJ2-1 | TRBD2 | TRBV10-3 | . | CAIGTSGRTSYNEQFF | TGTGCCATAGGGACTAGCGGGAGGACGAGTTACAATGAGCAGTTCTTC
TRBJ2-7 | . | TRBV30 | few | CAWREQGAYEQYF | TGTGCCTGGAGGGAGCAGGGCGCCTACGAGCAGTACTTC
TRBJ2-7 | . | TRBV10-3 | . | CATGGTDSYEQYF | TGTGCCACTGGGGGGACAGACTCCTACGAGCAGTACTTC
TRBJ2-3 | . | TRBV7-9 | . | CASRPASGGRTDTQYF | TGTGCCAGCAGACCCGCCTCGGGCGGGCGCACAGATACGCAGTATTTT
TRBJ2-1 | . | TRBV7-8 | . | CASSLEVYEQFF | TGTGCCAGCAGCTTAGAAGTCTATGAGCAGTTCTTC
TRBJ2-1 | . | TRBV27 | . | CASSYRDSHSNEQFF | TGTGCCAGCAGTTACCGGGACTCCCATTCCAATGAGCAGTTCTTC
TRBJ1-4 | . | TRBV30 | . | CAWSVLSTFATNEKLFF | TGTGCCTGGAGTGTACTCTCGACCTTCGCAACTAATGAAAAACTGTTTTTT
TRBJ1-3 | . | TRBV5-1 | . | CASSLGDSAGNTIYF | TGCGCCAGCAGCTTAGGAGACAGCGCCGGAAACACCATATATTTT
TRBJ1-4 | TRBD1 | TRBV6-5 | . | CASSYLNRGEKLFF | TGTGCCAGCAGTTACTTGAACAGGGGTGAAAAACTGTTTTTT
TRBJ1-2 | TRBD1 | TRBV5-4 | once | CASSLGQLIYGYTF | TGTGCCAGCAGCCTGGGACAGCTCATCTATGGCTACACCTTC
TRBJ2-5 | TRBD1 | TRBV7-3 | . | CASSQGVGGPRVGETQYF | TGTGCCAGCAGCCAGGGGGTAGGAGGACCGAGGGTGGGAGAGACCCAGTACTTC
TRBJ1-1 | . | TRBV5-1 | . | CASSLEGMNTEAFF | TGCGCCAGCAGCTTGGAAGGTATGAACACTGAAGCTTTCTTT
TRBJ2-7 | . | TRBV9 | . | CASSLGLEQYF | TGTGCCAGCAGTTTAGGGCTCGAGCAGTACTTC
TRBJ1-4 | TRBD1 | TRBV30 | . | CASRQGGNEKLFF | TGTGCCTCTCGACAGGGGGGGAATGAAAAACTGTTTTTT
TRBJ1-2 | . | TRBV11-2 | . | CASSSRGGGQSGYTF | TGTGCCAGCTCCTCACGCGGCGGGGGGCAAAGTGGCTACACCTTC
TRBJ2-1 | . | TRBV29-1 | . | CSARRVEGPSGNEQFF | TGCAGCGCTCGTAGGGTCGAGGGGCCTTCGGGGAATGAGCAGTTCTTC
TRBJ1-2 | . | TRBV28 | . | CASSSRRNYGYTF | TGTGCCAGCAGTTCCCGCCGAAACTATGGCTACACCTTC
TRBJ2-7 | . | TRBV10-3 | . | CAISDYYEQYF | TGTGCCATCAGTGACTATTACGAGCAGTACTTC
TRBJ2-5 | . | TRBV21-1 | . | CASSTLAVIQETQYF | TGTGCCAGCAGCACACTAGCGGTAATCCAAGAGACCCAGTACTTC
TRBJ2-7 | TRBD2 | TRBV10-1 | few | CASSPGRAGDEQYF | TGCGCCAGCAGTCCCGGGAGGGCAGGAGACGAGCAGTACTTC
TRBJ1-1 | . | TRBV7-9 | . | CASSLENTEAFF | TGTGCCAGCAGCCTCGAGAACACTGAAGCTTTCTTT
TRBJ2-5 | TRBD2 | TRBV5-1 | . | CASSFGGREQETQYF | TGCGCCAGCAGCTTTGGCGGGAGAGAACAAGAGACCCAGTACTTC
TRBJ1-2 | TRBD1 | TRBV28 | . | CASSLQGARYGYTF | TGTGCCAGCAGTTTACAGGGGGCGCGGTATGGCTACACCTTC
TRBJ1-1 | TRBD1 | TRBV28 | . | CASSLRGQAEAFF | TGTGCCAGCAGTTTAAGGGGGCAGGCTGAAGCTTTCTTT
TRBJ2-2 | TRBD1 | TRBV6-5 | . | CASRDPTGTGGELFF | TGTGCCAGCAGAGACCCGACAGGGACGGGCGGGGAGCTGTTTTTT
TRBJ1-5 | . | TRBV5-1 | . | CASSPTLGGQPQHF | TGCGCCAGCAGCCCGACGCTCGGGGGTCAGCCCCAGCATTTT
TRBJ1-5 | . | TRBV7-2 | . | CASSFGTNGRYNQPQHF | TGTGCCAGCAGCTTCGGGACGAATGGCCGTTACAATCAGCCCCAGCATTTT
TRBJ2-7 | . | TRBV18 | . | CASSPLGGQGSSYEQYF | TGTGCCAGCTCACCCTTAGGCGGGCAGGGATCCTCCTACGAGCAGTACTTC
TRBJ2-5 | . | TRBV5-1 | . | CASSLASQETQYF | TGCGCCAGCAGCTTGGCCTCGCAAGAGACCCAGTACTTC
TRBJ2-5 | TRBD2 | TRBV19 | . | CASSEAIGLAGGPGETQYF | TGTGCCAGTAGTGAAGCCATTGGGCTAGCGGGAGGGCCAGGGGAGACCCAGTACTTC
TRBJ1-5 | . | TRBV5-8 | . | CASSQTLEGGSNQPQHF | TGTGCCAGCAGCCAAACCCTTGAAGGAGGGAGCAATCAGCCCCAGCATTTT
TRBJ1-5 | . | TRBV5-6 | . | CASSFGTGPRNQPQHF | TGTGCCAGCAGCTTCGGGACCGGCCCCCGCAATCAGCCCCAGCATTTT
TRBJ2-1 | TRBD1 | TRBV19 | once | CASRTLEGQGYNEQFF | TGTGCCAGTAGGACTCTCGAGGGACAGGGCTACAATGAGCAGTTCTTC
TRBJ1-5 | . | TRBV19 | . | CASSPPGRGANQPQHF | TGTGCCAGTAGTCCCCCAGGGAGGGGGGCCAATCAGCCCCAGCATTTT
TRBJ2-3 | TRBD2 | TRBV4-1 | . | CASSQVTLAGAKDTQYF | TGCGCCAGCAGCCAAGTGACTTTAGCGGGAGCAAAAGATACGCAGTATTTT
TRBJ1-4 | TRBD1 | TRBV7-9 | . | CASSLGTGYEKLFF | TGTGCCAGCAGCTTAGGGACAGGGTATGAAAAACTGTTCTTT
TRBJ2-1 | TRBD2 | TRBV4-1 | . | CASSQVAGGRSADEQFF | TGCGCCAGCAGCCAAGTTGCGGGCGGGAGAAGTGCCGATGAGCAGTTCTTC